A single sample is the source of the 5 T cell receptor beta chains below, sequenced in a study of regulatory T cells in long-lasting Graves disease. Described time point: newly diagnosed GD, antithyroid drugs for less than 3 months. PBMC-derived RNA was used for the TCR library. Relying on iRepertoire HTBI primers and Arm-PCR of CDR3 regions, the team built TCR beta libraries. TCRdb re-derived calls from the multiplex PCR reads in MiXCR, one entry per CDR3 protein. The sample consists of under 500,000 distinct CDR3 sequences, about a sixth of them appearing once. Another study also made use of these data, one on T cells in Graves' hyperthyroidism and ophthalmopathy.

The material was peripheral blood mononuclear cells (PBMCs), obtained at new diagnosis, from a patient treated with antithyroid drugs. These receptor sequences come from a woman in her twenties or thirties with Graves disease.

This clonotype was counted many times. The rearrangement uses TRBV7-9 and TRBJ2-7; D unresolved. Germline lookup yields CDR1 SEHNR and CDR2 FQNEAQ (reference sequence). The CDR3 covers 17 residues. V gave up 5 bases and J gave up 0 bases, with 20 bases separating them. The CDR3 protein is CASSAPGGIRSSYEQYF. The CDR3 DNA is TGTGCCAGCAGCGCCCCAGGTGGGATAAGAAGCTCCTACGAGCAGTACTTC. The complete variable domain, with remaining parts taken from reference TRBV7-9 and TRBJ2-7, reads DTGVSQNPRHKITKRGQNVTFRCDPISEHNRLYWYRQTLGQGPEFLTYFQNEAQLEKSRLLSDRFSAERPKGSFSTLEIQRTEQGDSAMYLCASSAPGGIRSSYEQYFGPGTRLTVT.

With respect to this clonotype: A single base separates this from a much larger clone, so it may be a read error. The rearrangement links TRBV7-3 to TRBJ2-7; 8 bases match TRBD2. There are 15 residues in the CDR3. Germline V gives CDR1 SGHTA, CDR2 FQGTGA. The CDR3: CASSLSPLAGHELYF. Written as DNA, the CDR3 is TGTGCCAGCAGCTTAAGCCCTTTAGCGGGACACGAGCTGTACTTC.

This clonotype was counted a few times. The chain uses TRBV12-3 or TRBV12-4 and TRBJ2-1; D might be TRBD2 (6 bases). Trimming took off 4 bases at V and 3 bases at J, with 13 bases between the two ends. The CDR3 contains 15 residues. The CDR3 DNA follows: TGTGCCAGCAGTTGGCCCGGGCGGGACTACAATGAGCAGTTCTTC. This gives the protein CASSWPGRDYNEQFF.

With respect to this clonotype: A clone one base away is much larger, so this may be a read error. The V and J genes are TRBV20-1 and TRBJ2-3; D is uncertain. Per the germline V gene, CDR1 is DFQATT and CDR2 is SNEGSKA (reference sequence). Trimming stripped 8 bases from V and 2 bases from J, with 14 bases between. The CDR3 consists of 13 residues. The CDR3 DNA reads TGCAGTCAACTTAGCAGGACCACAGATACGCAGTATTTT. It specifies CSQLSRTTDTQYF.

This clonotype was seen at least ten times. V and J are TRBV20-1 and TRBJ1-1, with 12 bases lining up with TRBD1. Germline-derived CDR1 and CDR2 are DFQATT and SNEGSKA (reference sequence). V was pared by 5 bases and J by 5 bases, with 6 bases of the junction left unmatched. This CDR3 is built from 14 residues. The CDR3: CSAFGDRGQTEAFF. The DNA for the CDR3 is TGCAGTGCTTTTGGGGACAGGGGGCAAACTGAAGCTTTCTTT.